The present T cell receptor beta chain was sequenced within a study of blood T cell repertoires in COVID-19. Study-wide context: In each case, the material was cDNA or gDNA derived from T cells, B-cell-depleted T cells, or PBMCs.

Authors' methods: For nucleated cells, counts were estimated from reference gene primer amplification. Repertoires were generated with immunoSEQ multiplex PCR, while TCRdb's copy carries only in-frame clones and drops some. Clone size and V and J calls were adopted from that table, with D and trimming inferred from the DNA. The data contain 40,000 to 50,000 clones, 87% of them singletons. V shed 6 bases, J shed 6 bases, and the junction held 11 bases outside the gene matches. Germline values: CDR1 SNHLY, CDR2 FYNNEI. The CDR3 loop spans 15 amino acids. The specimen was peripheral blood. The rearrangement uses TRBV2 and TRBJ2-1; 7 positions match TRBD2. The clonotype originates from a human donor in a cohort sampled during active COVID-19. The CDR3 region is CASSPTSLSSNEQFF. CDR3 nucleotide sequence: TGTGCCAGCAGCCCGACTAGCCTTAGCTCCAATGAGCAGTTCTTC.